A selection of T cell receptor beta chains follows, all from one sample in a study of lymphopenia after photon versus proton radiotherapy. Clones were read by immunoSEQ multiplex PCR, and TCRdb kept only the in-frame ones, dropping some. The sample lists 28,000 or so clones; approximately 85% were seen once. The sequenced sample was peripheral blood, obtained from a patient treated with photon-based radiotherapy. The receptors were sampled from a man aged 25-40 years with gastric cancer. Each CDR3 is given with its conserved first and last residue. The order of the fields is V gene, J gene, clone size, D gene, CDR3 protein, CDR3 DNA. The D gene is left open where the match is weak. Clone size appears in some rows only: once, few, many, or a class for an expanded clone.

TRBV6-5,TRBJ1-1,-,-,CASSHPHRFTEAFF,TGTGCCAGCAGCCACCCCCACAGGTTTACTGAAGCTTTCTTT
TRBV6-1,TRBJ1-5,-,TRBD1,CASRDRGLGNQPQHF,TGTGCCAGCAGAGACAGGGGGCTAGGAAATCAGCCCCAGCATTTT
TRBV11-3,TRBJ1-3,-,-,CASSLGGAGNTIYF,TGTGCCAGCAGCTTAGGGGGAGCTGGAAACACCATATATTTT
TRBV4-3,TRBJ2-6,-,TRBD2,CASSQDARTSGIGSGANVLTF,TGCGCCAGCAGCCAAGACGCCCGGACTAGCGGGATCGGCTCTGGGGCCAACGTCCTGACTTTC
TRBV25-1,TRBJ1-4,-,-,CASRRGTEKLFF,TGTGCCAGCAGGAGGGGGACTGAAAAACTGTTTTTT
TRBV9,TRBJ2-5,-,TRBD2,CASSVGARLAVNQETQYF,TGTGCCAGCAGCGTAGGAGCCCGACTAGCGGTAAACCAAGAGACCCAGTACTTC
TRBV6-4,TRBJ1-2,-,-,CASSDPTVYGYTF,TGTGCCAGCAGTGACCCGACAGTCTATGGCTACACCTTC
TRBV12-5,TRBJ2-1,once,TRBD2,CASGYGTSGKFEQFF,TGTGCTAGTGGTTATGGGACTAGCGGGAAGTTTGAGCAGTTCTTC
TRBV7-6,TRBJ1-2,-,TRBD1,CASSPRGQGYGYTF,TGTGCCAGCAGCCCGAGGGGACAGGGCTATGGCTACACCTTC
TRBV6-5,TRBJ2-1,once,-,CASREGRRGANEQFF,TGTGCCAGCAGGGAGGGTCGGAGAGGGGCCAATGAGCAGTTCTTC
TRBV19,TRBJ2-1,-,-,CASSMVREPSYNEQFF,TGTGCCAGTAGTATGGTAAGAGAACCCTCCTACAATGAGCAGTTCTTC
TRBV11-2,TRBJ2-7,-,-,CASSQVADLSYEQYF,TGCGCCAGCAGCCAAGTAGCGGACTTGTCCTACGAGCAGTACTTC
TRBV11-3,TRBJ2-5,-,-,CASSRHRQETQYF,TGTGCCAGCAGCCGACACCGCCAGGAGACCCAGTACTTC
TRBV9,TRBJ2-5,-,TRBD1,CASSPRQGEETQYF,TGTGCCAGCAGCCCCCGACAGGGTGAAGAGACCCAGTACTTC
TRBV19,TRBJ2-5,-,-,CASKNVQETQYF,TGTGCCAGTAAAAACGTACAAGAGACCCAGTACTTC
TRBV7-9,TRBJ2-1,-,-,CASSLGASGGGNEQFF,TGTGCCAGCAGCTTAGGCGCCAGCGGAGGTGGCAATGAGCAGTTCTTC
TRBV27,TRBJ2-1,few,TRBD1,CASSLLGTGVYNEQFF,TGTGCCAGCAGTTTATTAGGGACAGGGGTCTACAATGAGCAGTTCTTC
TRBV5-1,TRBJ1-2,once,-,CASSPQGKANYGYTF,TGCGCCAGCAGCCCCCAGGGAAAAGCTAACTATGGCTACACCTTC
TRBV19,TRBJ2-4,-,-,CASSLRAAKNIQYF,TGTGCCAGTAGTCTCAGGGCGGCCAAAAACATTCAGTACTTC
TRBV27,TRBJ2-5,-,-,CASSRRPQETQYF,TGTGCCAGCAGTAGGAGACCTCAAGAGACCCAGTACTTC
TRBV6-1,TRBJ2-7,-,TRBD2,CASSPWTSYEQYF,TGTGCCAGCAGTCCTTGGACTAGCTACGAGCAGTACTTC
TRBV25-1,TRBJ1-1,-,-,CASGDWGTEAFF,TGTGCCAGCGGGGATTGGGGCACTGAAGCTTTCTTT
TRBV14,TRBJ1-5,-,-,CASSVDFNQPQHF,TGTGCCAGCAGCGTTGACTTCAATCAGCCCCAGCATTTT
TRBV6-5,TRBJ2-7,-,TRBD1,CASRFRTGDEQYF,TGTGCCAGCAGATTCCGTACAGGGGACGAGCAGTACTTC
TRBV7-2,TRBJ2-1,once,TRBD2,CASSFSIGGGREDEQFF,TGTGCCAGCAGCTTCTCCATAGGCGGGGGACGTGAGGATGAGCAGTTCTTC
TRBV2,TRBJ2-5,-,-,CASRAQETQYF,TGTGCCAGCAGAGCACAAGAGACCCAGTACTTC
TRBV25-1,TRBJ1-5,-,TRBD1,CASSTGGNQPQHF,TGTGCCAGCAGTACAGGGGGCAATCAGCCCCAGCATTTT
TRBV4-2,TRBJ2-1,-,-,CASSQDLLLLSSYNEQFF,TGTGCCAGCAGCCAAGATCTTCTGCTTCTCAGCTCCTACAATGAGCAGTTCTTC
TRBV19,TRBJ2-1,-,TRBD2,CASSNSRLAGGRAYNEQFF,TGTGCCAGTAGTAATTCAAGACTAGCGGGGGGGCGAGCCTACAATGAGCAGTTCTTC
TRBV28,TRBJ2-4,few,TRBD2,CASSLVNGRAQAKNIQYF,TGTGCCAGCAGTTTAGTCAATGGGAGGGCCCAAGCCAAAAACATTCAGTACTTC
TRBV13,TRBJ2-7,once,-,CASSPLGTDTYEQYF,TGTGCCAGCAGCCCCCTGGGGACGGATACCTACGAGCAGTACTTC
TRBV9,TRBJ1-1,-,-,CASSGVTAMNTEAFF,TGTGCCAGCAGCGGTGTTACCGCCATGAACACTGAAGCTTTCTTT
TRBV6-6,TRBJ2-1,-,-,CASIGLNEQFF,TGTGCCAGCATAGGACTGAATGAGCAGTTCTTC
TRBV7-9,TRBJ2-1,few,TRBD2,CASSLGTGLAGYNEQFF,TGTGCCAGCAGCTTAGGGACGGGACTAGCGGGTTACAATGAGCAGTTCTTC
TRBV2,TRBJ2-5,few,TRBD1,CAGGQGVLETQYF,TGTGCCGGGGGACAGGGTGTTTTGGAGACCCAGTACTTC
TRBV7-6,TRBJ2-7,-,-,CASSLDRGVLSYEQYF,TGTGCCAGCAGCTTAGATAGGGGCGTATTGTCCTACGAGCAGTACTTC
TRBV5-6,TRBJ2-1,-,-,CASIPRVASSYNEQFF,TGTGCCAGCATCCCCCGGGTAGCGAGCTCCTACAATGAGCAGTTCTTC
TRBV5-1,TRBJ1-1,-,-,CASKKNTEAFF,TGCGCCAGCAAAAAAAACACTGAAGCTTTCTTT
TRBV10-3,TRBJ2-1,-,TRBD2,CAINIAGGDNEQFF,TGTGCCATCAACATAGCGGGGGGGGACAATGAGCAGTTCTTC
TRBV4-3,TRBJ1-5,-,-,CASSHYSSNQPQHF,TGCGCCAGCAGCCACTACAGTAGCAATCAGCCCCAGCATTTT
TRBV7-2,TRBJ2-7,-,-,CASRGGTAYEQYF,TGTGCCAGCAGGGGGGGGACAGCGTACGAGCAGTACTTC
TRBV5-5,TRBJ1-5,-,TRBD1,CASSLEPVTGSVNQPQHF,TGTGCCAGCAGCTTGGAACCCGTGACAGGGTCGGTGAATCAGCCCCAGCATTTT
TRBV7-9,TRBJ2-7,-,TRBD1,CASSLTPTDRTYLYEQYF,TGTGCCAGCAGCCTTACCCCTACGGACAGGACGTACCTCTACGAGCAGTACTTC
TRBV11-1,TRBJ1-2,-,-,CASSLEQGRDGYTF,TGTGCCAGCAGCTTAGAGCAGGGTAGGGATGGCTACACCTTC
TRBV6-1,TRBJ1-2,-,-,CASSELDGGKNYGYTF,TGTGCCAGCAGTGAATTGGACGGGGGTAAAAACTATGGCTACACCTTC
TRBV7-2,TRBJ2-5,-,TRBD2,CASSLGSSGQETQYF,TGTGCCAGCAGCCTCGGTTCTAGCGGGCAAGAGACCCAGTACTTC
TRBV27,TRBJ2-3,-,TRBD2,CASSISGLAGGKDTQYF,TGTGCCAGCAGTATTTCCGGACTAGCGGGAGGTAAAGATACGCAGTATTTT
TRBV10-1,TRBJ2-5,-,-,CASSRDLETQYF,TGCGCCAGCAGTAGGGACTTGGAGACCCAGTACTTC
TRBV6-5,TRBJ1-3,-,-,CASSPNGEPGNTIYF,TGTGCCAGCAGTCCCAACGGGGAACCTGGAAACACCATATATTTT
TRBV19,TRBJ2-5,once,TRBD2,CASSMRQGGRETQYF,TGTGCCAGTAGTATGCGGCAGGGAGGGCGAGAGACCCAGTACTTC
TRBV6-6,TRBJ1-2,-,-,CASSLSGTNYGYTF,TGTGCCAGCAGTCTCTCGGGGACTAACTATGGCTACACCTTC
TRBV7-9,TRBJ2-3,-,-,CASSLYRGTGTQYF,TGTGCCAGCAGCTTATACCGGGGCACAGGTACGCAGTATTTT
TRBV28,TRBJ2-1,-,TRBD1,CASSFFLSGQASSYNEQFF,TGTGCCAGCAGTTTCTTCCTATCTGGACAGGCCAGCTCCTACAATGAGCAGTTCTTC
TRBV18,TRBJ2-1,-,TRBD1,CASSPPTGTVGNEQFF,TGTGCCAGCTCACCACCGACCGGGACAGTTGGCAATGAGCAGTTCTTC
TRBV29-1,TRBJ1-5,medium-sized,-,CSARDPNQPQHF,TGCAGCGCCCGGGACCCTAATCAGCCCCAGCATTTT
TRBV18,TRBJ1-1,few,TRBD1,CASLRDSNTEAFF,TGTGCCAGCTTACGGGACAGCAACACTGAAGCTTTCTTT
TRBV11-2,TRBJ1-1,-,-,CASSFGPEAFF,TGTGCCAGCAGTTTTGGCCCTGAAGCTTTCTTT